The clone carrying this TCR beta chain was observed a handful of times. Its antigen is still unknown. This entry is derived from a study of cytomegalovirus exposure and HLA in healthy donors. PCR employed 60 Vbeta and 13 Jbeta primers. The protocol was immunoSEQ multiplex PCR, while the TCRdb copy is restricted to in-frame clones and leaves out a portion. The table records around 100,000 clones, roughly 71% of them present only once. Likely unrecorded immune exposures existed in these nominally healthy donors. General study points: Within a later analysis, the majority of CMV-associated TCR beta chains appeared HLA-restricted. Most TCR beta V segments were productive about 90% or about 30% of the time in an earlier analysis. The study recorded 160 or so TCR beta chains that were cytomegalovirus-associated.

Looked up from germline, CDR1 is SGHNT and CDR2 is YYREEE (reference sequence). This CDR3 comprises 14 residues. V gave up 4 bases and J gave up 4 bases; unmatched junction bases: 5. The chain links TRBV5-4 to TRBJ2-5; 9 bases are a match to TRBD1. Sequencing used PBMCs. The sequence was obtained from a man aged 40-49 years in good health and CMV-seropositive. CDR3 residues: CASSPRQGGETQYF. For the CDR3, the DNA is TGTGCCAGCAGCCCCCGACAGGGGGGAGAGACCCAGTACTTC.